This T cell receptor beta chain appears in the sequencing data of a study of glioma-infiltrating T cells. Study results and caveats: Above-expected tissue-blood divergence occurred in all gliomas, most in low-grade ones.

Amplification of TCR alpha and beta CDR3 regions from RNA used iRepertoire nested multiplex PCR. One entry per CDR3 protein, called by TCRdb with MiXCR from the multiplex PCR reads. This table holds roughly 200,000 distinct CDR3 sequences, 32% found once. This clonotype appeared many times. Its target is not known. V lost 1 base, J lost 0 bases, and 7 bases lay in between. Looked up from germline, CDR1 is DFQATT and CDR2 is SNEGSKA (reference sequence). CDR3 length: 15 amino acids. The sequencing input was glioma tissue, nonneoplastic brain tissue, or PBMCs (not recorded which). This sequence joins TRBV20-1 and TRBJ1-6, with D unclear. The receptor was derived from a human donor with low-grade glioma or glioblastoma, undergoing nonglioma brain surgery, or in good health (not recorded which). CDR3 loop: CSARAESSYNSPLHF. In nucleotides, the CDR3 is TGCAGTGCTAGAGCGGAGAGCTCCTATAATTCACCCCTCCACTTT.